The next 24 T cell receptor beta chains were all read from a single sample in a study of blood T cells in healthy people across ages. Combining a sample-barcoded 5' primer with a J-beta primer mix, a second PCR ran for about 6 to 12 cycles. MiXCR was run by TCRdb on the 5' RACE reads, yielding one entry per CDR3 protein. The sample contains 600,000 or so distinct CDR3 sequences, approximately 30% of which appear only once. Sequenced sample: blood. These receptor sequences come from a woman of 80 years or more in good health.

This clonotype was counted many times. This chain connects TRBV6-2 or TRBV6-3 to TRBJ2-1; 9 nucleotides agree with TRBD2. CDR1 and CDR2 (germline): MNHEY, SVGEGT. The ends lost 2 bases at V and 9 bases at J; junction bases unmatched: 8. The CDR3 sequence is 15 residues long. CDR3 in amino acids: CASSYGGSGGREQFF. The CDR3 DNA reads TGTGCCAGCAGTTACGGGGGTAGCGGGGGCCGTGAGCAGTTCTTC.

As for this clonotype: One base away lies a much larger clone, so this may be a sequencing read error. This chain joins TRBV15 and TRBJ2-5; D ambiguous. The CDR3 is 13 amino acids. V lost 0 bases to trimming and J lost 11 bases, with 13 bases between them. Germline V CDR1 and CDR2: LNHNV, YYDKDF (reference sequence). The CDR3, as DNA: TGTGCCACCAGCAGAGATTTCATGGCTGAGCAGTACTTC. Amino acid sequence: CATSRDFMAEQYF.

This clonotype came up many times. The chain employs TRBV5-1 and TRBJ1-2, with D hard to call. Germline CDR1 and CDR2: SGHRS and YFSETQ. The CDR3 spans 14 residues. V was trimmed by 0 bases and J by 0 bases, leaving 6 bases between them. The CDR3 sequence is CASSLGRTNYGYTF. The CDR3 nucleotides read TGCGCCAGCAGCTTGGGCCGAACTAACTATGGCTACACCTTC.

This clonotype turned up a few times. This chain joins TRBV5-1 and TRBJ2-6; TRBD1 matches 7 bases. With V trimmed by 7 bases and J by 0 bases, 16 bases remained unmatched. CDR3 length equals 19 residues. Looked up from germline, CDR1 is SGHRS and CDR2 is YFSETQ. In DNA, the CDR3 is TGCGCCAGCTCTCCGAGGGGGACAGCAATTGGCTCTGGGGCCAACGTCCTGACTTTC. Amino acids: CASSPRGTAIGSGANVLTF.

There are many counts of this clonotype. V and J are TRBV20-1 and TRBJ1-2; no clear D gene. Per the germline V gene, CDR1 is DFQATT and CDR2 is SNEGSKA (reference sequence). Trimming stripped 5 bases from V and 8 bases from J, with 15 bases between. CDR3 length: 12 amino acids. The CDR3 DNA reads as TGCAGTGCTCACATCGGCACCTCGGGCTACACCTTC. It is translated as CSAHIGTSGYTF.

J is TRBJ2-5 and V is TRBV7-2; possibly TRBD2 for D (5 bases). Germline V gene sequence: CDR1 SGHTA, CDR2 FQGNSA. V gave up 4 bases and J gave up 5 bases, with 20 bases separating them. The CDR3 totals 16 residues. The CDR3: CASSSPGSFQNETQYF. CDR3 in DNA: TGTGCCAGCAGCTCCCCGGGGAGCTTCCAGAACGAGACCCAGTACTTC.

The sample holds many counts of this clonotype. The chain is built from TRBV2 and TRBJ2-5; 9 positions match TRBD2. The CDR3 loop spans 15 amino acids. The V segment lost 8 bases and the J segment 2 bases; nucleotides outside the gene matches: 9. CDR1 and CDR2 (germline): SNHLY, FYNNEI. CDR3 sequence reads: CASLGTSYSQETQYF. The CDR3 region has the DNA TGTGCCAGCTTAGGGACTAGCTACTCTCAAGAGACCCAGTACTTC.

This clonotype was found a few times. CDR3 protein: CASSQERTGSSRSPLHF. CDR3 sequence (DNA): TGCGCCAGCAGCCAAGAAAGGACAGGGTCCTCTCGGTCACCCCTCCACTTT. The chain is built from TRBV4-1 and TRBJ1-6; 8 bases align to TRBD1. This CDR3 spans 17 amino acids. After removal of 0 bases from V and 10 bases from J, the junction contained 11 bases not matched to a gene. From germline, CDR1 is MGHRA and CDR2 YSYEKL.

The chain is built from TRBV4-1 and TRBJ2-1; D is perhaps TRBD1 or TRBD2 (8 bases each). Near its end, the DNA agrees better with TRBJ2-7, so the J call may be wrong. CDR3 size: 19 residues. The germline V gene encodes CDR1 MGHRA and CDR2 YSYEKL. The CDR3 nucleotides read TGCGCCAGCAGCCATCCTGGACTAGCAGGGGGCCCAGACCACAATGAGCAGTACTTC. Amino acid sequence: CASSHPGLAGGPDHNEQYF.

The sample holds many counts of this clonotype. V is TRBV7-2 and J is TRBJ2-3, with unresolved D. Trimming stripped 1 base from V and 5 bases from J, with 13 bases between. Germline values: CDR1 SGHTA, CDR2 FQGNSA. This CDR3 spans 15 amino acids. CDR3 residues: CASSLVPRSGDTQYF. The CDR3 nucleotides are TGTGCCAGCAGCTTAGTGCCCCGGAGTGGAGATACGCAGTATTTT.

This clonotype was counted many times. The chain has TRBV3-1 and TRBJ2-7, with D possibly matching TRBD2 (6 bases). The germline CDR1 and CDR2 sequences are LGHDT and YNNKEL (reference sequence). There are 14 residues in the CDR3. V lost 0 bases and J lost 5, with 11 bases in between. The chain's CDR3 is CASSQDWGDDEQYF. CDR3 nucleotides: TGTGCCAGCAGCCAAGATTGGGGGGATGACGAGCAGTACTTC.

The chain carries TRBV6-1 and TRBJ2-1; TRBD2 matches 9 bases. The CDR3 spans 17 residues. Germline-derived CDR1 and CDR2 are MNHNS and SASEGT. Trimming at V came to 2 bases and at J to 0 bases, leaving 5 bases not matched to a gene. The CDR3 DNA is TGTGCCAGCAGTGAATTGGCGCGGGGGGGCTCCTACAATGAGCAGTTCTTC. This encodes CASSELARGGSYNEQFF.

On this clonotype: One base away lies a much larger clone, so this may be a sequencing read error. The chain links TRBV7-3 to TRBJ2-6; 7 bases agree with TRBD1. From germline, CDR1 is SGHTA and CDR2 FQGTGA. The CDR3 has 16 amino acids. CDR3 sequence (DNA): TGTGCCAGCAGGTGGGACAGCAGCTCTGGGGCCAACGTCCCGACTTTC. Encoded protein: CASRWDSSSGANVPTF.

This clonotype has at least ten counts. The CDR3 nucleotides are TGTGCCAGCTCACCACCGGTCGTAAACATTCAGTACTTC. This gives the protein CASSPPVVNIQYF. V gene TRBV18 combines with J gene TRBJ2-4; D unresolved. V dropped 0 bases and J dropped 6 bases, with 6 bases sitting between them. Germline CDR1 and CDR2: KGHSH and LQKENI. This CDR3 contains 13 residues.

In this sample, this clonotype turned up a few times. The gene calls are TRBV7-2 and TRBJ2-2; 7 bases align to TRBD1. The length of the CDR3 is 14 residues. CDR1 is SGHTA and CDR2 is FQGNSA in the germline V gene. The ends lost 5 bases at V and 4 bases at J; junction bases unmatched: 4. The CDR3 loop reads CASSPTGRTGELFF. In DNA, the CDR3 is TGTGCCAGCAGCCCGACAGGGCGCACCGGGGAGCTGTTTTTT.

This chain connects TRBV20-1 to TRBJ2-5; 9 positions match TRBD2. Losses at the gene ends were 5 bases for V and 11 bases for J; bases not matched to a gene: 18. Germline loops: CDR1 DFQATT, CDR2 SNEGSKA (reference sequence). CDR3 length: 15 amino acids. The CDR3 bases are TGCAGTGCTCGACATGCGGGGGGGCCTTTCAATGAGCAGTACTTC. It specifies CSARHAGGPFNEQYF.

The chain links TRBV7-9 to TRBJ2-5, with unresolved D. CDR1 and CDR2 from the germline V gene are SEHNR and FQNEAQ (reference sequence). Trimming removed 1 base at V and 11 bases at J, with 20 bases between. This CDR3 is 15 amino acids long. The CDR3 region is CASSLVRAAYNEQYF. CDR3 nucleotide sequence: TGTGCCAGCAGCTTAGTACGGGCCGCCTACAATGAGCAGTACTTC.

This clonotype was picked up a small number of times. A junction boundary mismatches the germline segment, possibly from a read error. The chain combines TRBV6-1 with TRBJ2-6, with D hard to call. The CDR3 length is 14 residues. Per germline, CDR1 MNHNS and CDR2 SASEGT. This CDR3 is CASSAASGTNVLTF. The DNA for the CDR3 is TGTGCCAGCAGTGCCGCATCTGGGACCAACGTCCTGACTTTC.

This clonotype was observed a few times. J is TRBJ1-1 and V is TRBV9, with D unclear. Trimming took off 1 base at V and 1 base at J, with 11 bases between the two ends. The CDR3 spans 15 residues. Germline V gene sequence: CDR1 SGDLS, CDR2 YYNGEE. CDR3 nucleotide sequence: TGTGCCAGCAGCGTAACCCCGCGGGGGAACACTGAAGCTTTCTTT. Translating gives CASSVTPRGNTEAFF.

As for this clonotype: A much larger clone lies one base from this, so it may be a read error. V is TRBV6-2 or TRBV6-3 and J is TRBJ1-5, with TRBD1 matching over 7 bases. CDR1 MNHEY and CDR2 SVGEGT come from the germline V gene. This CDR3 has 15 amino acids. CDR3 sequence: CASSPFRGGNRPQHF. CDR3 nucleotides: TGTGCCAGCAGTCCTTTCAGGGGGGGAAATCGGCCCCAGCATTTT.

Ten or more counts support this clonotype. The CDR3 sequence is CASSQVEGPRNIQYF. The DNA of the CDR3 is TGTGCCAGCAGCCAAGTTGAGGGGCCCCGAAACATTCAGTACTTC. The chain employs TRBV4-2 and TRBJ2-4; either TRBD1 or TRBD2 may supply D (5 bases each). Germline V CDR1 and CDR2: LGHNA, YNFKEQ. The CDR3 sequence is 15 residues long. V lost 1 base to trimming and J lost 6 bases, with 13 bases between them.

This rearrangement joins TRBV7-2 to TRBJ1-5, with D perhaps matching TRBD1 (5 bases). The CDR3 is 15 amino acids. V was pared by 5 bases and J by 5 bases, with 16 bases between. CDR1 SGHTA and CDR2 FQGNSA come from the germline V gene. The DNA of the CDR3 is TGTGCCAGCAGCGAGGGGCGGGGCGGTCATCAGCCCCAGCATTTT. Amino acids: CASSEGRGGHQPQHF.

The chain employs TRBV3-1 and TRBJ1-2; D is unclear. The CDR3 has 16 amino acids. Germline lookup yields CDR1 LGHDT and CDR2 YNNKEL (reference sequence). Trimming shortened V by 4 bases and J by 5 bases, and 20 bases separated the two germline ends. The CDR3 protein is CASSPTKQAGAYGYTF. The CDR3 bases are TGTGCCAGCAGCCCCACGAAGCAGGCAGGCGCTTATGGCTACACCTTC. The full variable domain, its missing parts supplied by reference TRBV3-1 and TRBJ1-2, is DTAVSQTPKYLVTQMGNDKSIKCEQNLGHDTMYWYKQDSKKFLKIMFSYNNKELIINETVPNRFSPKSPDKAHLNLHINSLELGDSAVYFCASSPTKQAGAYGYTFGSGTRLTVV.

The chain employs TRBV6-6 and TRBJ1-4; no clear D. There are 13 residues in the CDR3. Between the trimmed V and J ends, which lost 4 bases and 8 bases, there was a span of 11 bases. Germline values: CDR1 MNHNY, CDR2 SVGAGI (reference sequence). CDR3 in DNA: TGTGCCAGCAGTTTCTCGCCGAGGGAAAAACTGTTTTTT. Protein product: CASSFSPREKLFF.